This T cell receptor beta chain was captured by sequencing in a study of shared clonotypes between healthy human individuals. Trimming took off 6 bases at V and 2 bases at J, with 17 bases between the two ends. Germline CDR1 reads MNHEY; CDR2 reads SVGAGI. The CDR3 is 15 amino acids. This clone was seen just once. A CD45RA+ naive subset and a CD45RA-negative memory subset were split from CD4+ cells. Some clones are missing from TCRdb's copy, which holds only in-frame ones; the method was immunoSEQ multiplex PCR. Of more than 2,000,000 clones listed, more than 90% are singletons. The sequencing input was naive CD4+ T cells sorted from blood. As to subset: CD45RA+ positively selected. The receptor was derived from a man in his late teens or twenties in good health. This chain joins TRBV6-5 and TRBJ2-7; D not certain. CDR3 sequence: CASSKAFVTPYEQYF. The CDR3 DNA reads TGTGCCAGCAGCAAAGCCTTCGTCACTCCCTACGAGCAGTACTTC.